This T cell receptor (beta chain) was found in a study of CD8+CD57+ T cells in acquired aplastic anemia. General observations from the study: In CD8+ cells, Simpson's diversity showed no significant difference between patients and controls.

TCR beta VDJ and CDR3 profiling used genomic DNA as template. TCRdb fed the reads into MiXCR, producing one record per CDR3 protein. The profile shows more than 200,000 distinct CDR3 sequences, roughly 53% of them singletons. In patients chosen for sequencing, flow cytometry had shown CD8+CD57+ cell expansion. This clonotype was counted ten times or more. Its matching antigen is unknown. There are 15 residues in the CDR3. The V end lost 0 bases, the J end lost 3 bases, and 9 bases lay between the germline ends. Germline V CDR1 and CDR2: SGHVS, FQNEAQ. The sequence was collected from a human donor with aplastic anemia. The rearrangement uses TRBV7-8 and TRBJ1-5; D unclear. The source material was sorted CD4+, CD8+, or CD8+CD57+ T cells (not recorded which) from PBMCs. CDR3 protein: CASSLALGINQPQHF. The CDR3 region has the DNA TGTGCCAGCAGCTTAGCGCTCGGTATCAATCAGCCCCAGCATTTT.